The 25 T cell receptor beta chains in this list originate from one sample, sequenced in a study of cytomegalovirus exposure and HLA in healthy donors. The PCR was carried out with 60 Vbeta primers and 13 Jbeta primers. Generated by immunoSEQ multiplex PCR, the TCRdb table keeps only in-frame clones and is missing some. The sample lists 80,000 to 100,000 clones; 70% to 75% were seen once. Sequenced: PBMCs. These receptors all stem from a woman aged 18 to 35 in good health and CMV-seropositive.

The rearrangement uses TRBV7-9 and TRBJ1-1; TRBD1 matches 8 bases. This CDR3 is 14 amino acids long. Germline CDR1 SEHNR, CDR2 FQNEAQ (reference sequence). V was pared by 5 bases and J by 7 bases, with 9 bases of the junction left unmatched. This CDR3 reads CASSQNRGKGEAFF. DNA of the CDR3: TGTGCCAGCAGCCAAAACAGGGGGAAGGGTGAAGCTTTCTTT.

The chain recombines TRBV7-9 with TRBJ1-6; 9 bases agree with TRBD1. The CDR3 loop spans 16 amino acids. The germline gives CDR1 SEHNR, CDR2 FQNEAQ (reference sequence). After removal of 4 bases from V and 7 bases from J, the junction contained 8 bases not matched to a gene. CDR3 in amino acids: CASSSNRGRTNSPLHF. The CDR3 nucleotides are TGTGCCAGCAGCTCGAACAGGGGGCGGACGAATTCACCCCTCCACTTT.

The J gene is TRBJ1-2, the V gene TRBV5-4; D may be TRBD1 (5 bases). CDR1 and CDR2 from the germline V gene are SGHNT and YYREEE (reference sequence). This CDR3 region has 16 residues. V was pared by 3 bases and J by 2 bases, with 17 bases between. The CDR3 DNA is TGTGCCAGCAGCTCAGCTACGGACAAGTACAACTATGGCTACACCTTC. Protein: CASSSATDKYNYGYTF. Looking up the rest from reference TRBV5-4 and TRBJ1-2 gives the full variable domain: ETGVTQSPTHLIKTRGQQVTLRCSSQSGHNTVSWYQQALGQGPQFIFQYYREEENGRGNFPPRFSGLQFPNYSSELNVNALELDDSALYLCASSSATDKYNYGYTFGSGTRLTVV.

The rearrangement links TRBV7-2 to TRBJ2-7; 7 bases are a match to TRBD2. Losses at the gene ends were 5 bases for V and 6 bases for J; bases not matched to a gene: 10. Germline V CDR1 and CDR2: SGHTA, FQGNSA. CDR3 length equals 14 residues. CDR3 in DNA: TGTGCCAGCAGCCTTAGCGGGTCAGGTTTCGAGCAGTACTTC. It yields the protein CASSLSGSGFEQYF.

This rearrangement joins TRBV7-9 to TRBJ2-7; 7 nucleotides line up with TRBD2. The germline gives CDR1 SEHNR, CDR2 FQNEAQ (reference sequence). V trimming: 4 bases; J trimming: 4 bases; junction bases outside the gene matches: 16. The CDR3 extends over 17 amino acids. CDR3 sequence reads: CASSSYSLREAGYEQYF. CDR3 in DNA: TGTGCCAGCAGCTCATACTCCCTCCGGGAGGCTGGGTACGAGCAGTACTTC.

This clone occurred once. V and J are TRBV28 and TRBJ1-5; TRBD1 agrees at 9 bases. The J segment lost 5 bases and the V segment lost 6 bases, leaving 2 bases of the junction unmatched. This CDR3 spans 13 amino acids. CDR1 is MDHEN and CDR2 is SYDVKM in the germline V gene. The CDR3 region has the DNA TGTGCCAGCAGATGGACAGGGGATCAGCCCCAGCATTTT. This translates into CASRWTGDQPQHF.

The V and J genes are TRBV30 and TRBJ1-5; TRBD1 is a possible D gene (6 bases). The ends were cut back, 3 bases at V and 4 bases at J, with 13 bases in the middle. The CDR3 contains 14 residues. CDR1 is GTSNPN and CDR2 is SVGIG in the germline V gene (reference sequence). The DNA for the CDR3 is TGTGCCTGGAGGACGGGACACAGTAATCAGCCCCAGCATTTT. Protein product: CAWRTGHSNQPQHF.

This rearrangement joins TRBV7-3 to TRBJ2-3; D may be TRBD2 (5 bases). CDR1 and CDR2 from the germline V gene are SGHTA and FQGTGA. This CDR3 is 16 amino acids long. V lost 1 base and J 5 bases, leaving 16 bases between the germline ends. The CDR3 DNA sequence: TGTGCCAGCAGCTTAAGTGTAGGACGGGGTTTAGATACGCAGTATTTT. Translating it yields CASSLSVGRGLDTQYF.

This clone came up a few times. The chain uses TRBV27 and TRBJ2-1, with 9 bases lining up with TRBD1. This CDR3 is built from 17 residues. The J segment lost 3 bases and the V segment lost 6 bases, leaving 12 bases of the junction unmatched. Germline CDR1 is MNHEY and CDR2 is SMNVEV (reference sequence). In DNA form, the CDR3 reads TGTGCCAGCAGATTGGGGGTCGGGGACAGGGACTACAATGAGCAGTTCTTC. Protein: CASRLGVGDRDYNEQFF.

The V call is TRBV4-2, the J call TRBJ1-5; 11 bases are shared with TRBD1. Germline CDR1 is LGHNA and CDR2 is YNFKEQ. The CDR3 has 16 residues. V lost 0 bases and J lost 8; bases outside the gene matches: 6. CDR3 DNA sequence: TGTGCCAGCAGCCAAGATGAGGGACAGGGGGGTGAGCCCCAGCATTTT. Protein: CASSQDEGQGGEPQHF.

V and J are TRBV6-4 and TRBJ2-3; D unresolved. The CDR3 contains 13 residues. Per the germline V gene, CDR1 is MRHNA and CDR2 is SNTAGT. V was trimmed by 4 bases and J by 3 bases, leaving 8 bases between them. DNA for the CDR3: TGTGCCAGCAGTGTGGGCGAGACAGATACGCAGTATTTT. As protein: CASSVGETDTQYF.

This rearrangement joins TRBV6-6 to TRBJ1-5, with TRBD1 identical over 7 bases. V was pared by 10 bases and J by 2 bases, with 5 bases of the junction left unmatched. The V gene's germline CDR1 is MNHNY and CDR2 SVGAGI (reference sequence). The CDR3 totals 13 residues. Here the CDR3 reads CATHRGRNQPQHF. CDR3 nucleotides: TGTGCCACCCACAGGGGTCGCAATCAGCCCCAGCATTTT.

The V and J genes are TRBV14 and TRBJ2-2, with D possibly TRBD1 on 5 matching bases. Germline CDR1 SGHDN, CDR2 FVKESK. The ends were cut back, 2 bases at V and 2 bases at J, with 9 bases in the middle. The CDR3 has 15 amino acids. The CDR3 DNA follows: TGTGCCAGCAGCCAAAGCCAGGGTAACACCGGGGAGCTGTTTTTT. This codes for CASSQSQGNTGELFF.

V gene TRBV6-5 combines with J gene TRBJ2-5; TRBD2 matches at 8 bases. Germline trimming cut 9 bases from V and 7 bases from J; bases unmatched to any gene: 13. The CDR3 is 14 amino acids. CDR1 and CDR2 (germline): MNHEY, SVGAGI. For the CDR3, the DNA is TGTGCCAGTCAATCGGGGGGGGGCCTGCGGACCCAGTACTTC. Residues: CASQSGGGLRTQYF.

The chain is built from TRBV29-1 and TRBJ1-1; 8 bases line up with TRBD1. The CDR3 has 13 residues. V lost 7 bases and J lost 6; bases outside the gene matches: 10. Germline V gene sequence: CDR1 SQVTM, CDR2 ANQGSEA. The CDR3 loop reads CSARDRNRAEAFF. The CDR3 DNA sequence: TGCAGCGCCCGGGACAGGAATCGAGCTGAAGCTTTCTTT. Combining the CDR3 with reference TRBV29-1 and TRBJ1-1 gives the whole variable domain SAVISQKPSRDICQRGTSLTIQCQVDSQVTMMFWYRQQPGQSLTLIATANQGSEATYESGFVIDKFPISRPNLTFSTLTVSNMSPEDSSIYLCSARDRNRAEAFFGQGTRLTVV.

The CDR3 DNA is TGTGCCAGCAGCTTGGGTCCTTCCTCGGGGACTGAAGCTTTCTTT. It yields the protein CASSLGPSSGTEAFF. V gene TRBV5-6 combines with J gene TRBJ1-1; the D is unclear. The CDR3 is made up of 15 amino acids. Germline V gene sequence: CDR1 SGHDT, CDR2 YYEEEE. V was pared by 0 bases and J by 5 bases, with 14 bases between. Filled out from reference TRBV5-6 and TRBJ1-1, the complete variable domain reads DAGVTQSPTHLIKTRGQQVTLRCSPKSGHDTVSWYQQALGQGPQFIFQYYEEEERQRGNFPDRFSGHQFPNYSSELNVNALLLGDSALYLCASSLGPSSGTEAFFGQGTRLTVV.

The genes are TRBV4-1 and TRBJ1-2; TRBD1 might be the D (5 bases). CDR3 length: 15 amino acids. CDR1 and CDR2 from the germline V gene are MGHRA and YSYEKL. Trimming cost V 1 base and J 2 bases, with 11 bases left between them. For the CDR3, the DNA is TGCGCCAGCAGCCAAGCAACAGGTATAAACTATGGCTACACCTTC. Encoded protein: CASSQATGINYGYTF.

The chain employs TRBV12-5 and TRBJ2-7; 7 positions match TRBD2. Germline V lookup: CDR1 LGHNT, CDR2 FRNRAP. V shed 5 bases, J shed 2 bases, and the junction held 9 bases outside the gene matches. The CDR3 covers 15 residues. CDR3 in amino acids: CASGLGLGTTYEQYF. Here the CDR3 DNA reads TGTGCTAGTGGTCTTGGACTAGGAACGACCTACGAGCAGTACTTC.

This clone has more than one count but fewer than ten. V is TRBV9 and J is TRBJ1-5, with a possible D match to TRBD1 (5 bases). The V gene lost 0 bases and the J gene lost 3 bases, with 10 bases spanning the gap. Germline CDR1 is SGDLS and CDR2 is YYNGEE. This CDR3 has 15 amino acids. The CDR3 protein is CASSVDAGFNQPQHF. CDR3 nucleotides: TGTGCCAGCAGCGTAGATGCAGGGTTCAATCAGCCCCAGCATTTT.

The chain employs TRBV5-1 and TRBJ1-1; D is perhaps TRBD1 (6 bases). Germline CDR1 SGHRS, CDR2 YFSETQ. The V and J ends lost 3 bases and 2 bases respectively, with 17 bases between them. The CDR3 covers 16 residues. The CDR3, as DNA: TGCGCCAGCAGCTACCCACCCGGACAGACAAACACTGAAGCTTTCTTT. It codes for CASSYPPGQTNTEAFF. Full variable domain (outside the CDR3, taken from reference TRBV5-1 and TRBJ1-1): KAGVTQTPRYLIKTRGQQVTLSCSPISGHRSVSWYQQTPGQGLQFLFEYFSETQRNKGNFPGRFSGRQFSNSRSEMNVSTLELGDSALYLCASSYPPGQTNTEAFFGQGTRLTVV.

The V and J genes are TRBV5-6 and TRBJ1-2; 8 positions match TRBD1. With 0 bases clipped from V and 3 bases from J, the junction kept 4 bases outside the gene matches. There are 15 residues in the CDR3. Germline loops: CDR1 SGHDT, CDR2 YYEEEE. This chain's CDR3 is CASSLVAGQDYGYTF. In DNA, the CDR3 is TGTGCCAGCAGCTTGGTGGCGGGACAGGACTATGGCTACACCTTC.

The chain recombines TRBV12-5 with TRBJ1-5; weak D call: TRBD1 (5 bases). Deletions cut 7 bases from V and 9 bases from J, with 19 bases between. Germline CDR1 is LGHNT and CDR2 is FRNRAP. This CDR3 has 14 residues. CDR3 nucleotide sequence: TGTGCTAGTGTTGAGGGACTGACTGACGGGCCCCAGCATTTT. Translated: CASVEGLTDGPQHF.

V usage is TRBV5-6 and J usage is TRBJ1-2; 8 nucleotides match TRBD1. Trimming took 4 bases from V and 8 from J; bases not matched to a gene: 16. Germline V CDR1 and CDR2: SGHDT, YYEEEE. The CDR3 length is 16 residues. The CDR3 bases are TGTGCCAGCAGCCCGGAACGTGCAGGGGGCTGGAGGGGCTACACCTTC. This encodes CASSPERAGGWRGYTF.

The CDR3 nucleotides read TGTGCCAGCAGACTGGGACAGTTCTATGGCTACACCTTC. Its translation is CASRLGQFYGYTF. This chain uses TRBV6-5 with TRBJ1-2; 7 positions agree with TRBD1. Germline CDR1 MNHEY, CDR2 SVGAGI. The CDR3 totals 13 residues. V trimming: 6 bases; J trimming: 4 bases; junction bases outside the gene matches: 5.

J is TRBJ1-1 and V is TRBV6-9; perhaps TRBD1 as D (6 bases). The CDR3 length is 15 residues. CDR1 is MNHGY and CDR2 is SVAAGI in the germline V gene. The ends were cut back, 0 bases at V and 2 bases at J, with 10 bases in the middle. CDR3 amino acids: CASSYSAGVNTEAFF. The CDR3 DNA is TGTGCCAGCAGTTATTCCGCAGGGGTCAACACTGAAGCTTTCTTT.